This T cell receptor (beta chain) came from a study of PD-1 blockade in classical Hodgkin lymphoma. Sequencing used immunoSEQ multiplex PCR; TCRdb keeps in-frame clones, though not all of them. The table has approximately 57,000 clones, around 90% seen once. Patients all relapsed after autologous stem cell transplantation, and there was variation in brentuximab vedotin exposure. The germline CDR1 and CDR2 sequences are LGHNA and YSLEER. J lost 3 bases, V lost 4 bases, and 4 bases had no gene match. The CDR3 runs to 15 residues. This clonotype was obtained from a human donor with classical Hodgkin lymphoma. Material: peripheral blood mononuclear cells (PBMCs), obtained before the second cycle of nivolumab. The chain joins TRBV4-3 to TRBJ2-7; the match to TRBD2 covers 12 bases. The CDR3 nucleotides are TGCGCCAGCAGCCTAGGGACTAGCGGGTTCTACGAGCAGTACTTC. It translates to CASSLGTSGFYEQYF.